These 25 T cell receptor beta chains came from one sample sequenced in a study of cytomegalovirus exposure and HLA in healthy donors. The PCR employed 60 Vbeta primers together with 13 Jbeta primers. Assay used: immunoSEQ multiplex PCR; TCRdb lists only in-frame clones, some missing. The sample comprises over 100,000 clones, about three quarters of which are singletons, and less than 4% rests with the top ten. Sequencing was performed on PBMCs. The receptors were sampled from a woman between 25 and 40 years old in good health and CMV-seropositive.

The J gene is TRBJ2-7, the V gene TRBV7-9; TRBD2 aligns across 9 bases. The CDR3 has 14 residues. The J segment lost 2 bases and the V segment lost 4 bases, leaving 3 bases of the junction unmatched. The germline V gene encodes CDR1 SEHNR and CDR2 FQNEAQ (reference sequence). In nucleotides, the CDR3 is TGTGCCAGCAGCTCGGGCGGGGGGGCCTACGAGCAGTACTTC. This codes for CASSSGGGAYEQYF. Variable domain in full (rest from reference TRBV7-9 and TRBJ2-7): DTGVSQNPRHKITKRGQNVTFRCDPISEHNRLYWYRQTLGQGPEFLTYFQNEAQLEKSRLLSDRFSAERPKGSFSTLEIQRTEQGDSAMYLCASSSGGGAYEQYFGPGTRLTVT.

The chain links TRBV27 to TRBJ2-2; D remains unclear. The ends were cut back, 3 bases at V and 2 bases at J, with 13 bases in the middle. The CDR3 spans 16 residues. CDR1 and CDR2 from the germline V gene are MNHEY and SMNVEV (reference sequence). This chain's CDR3 is CASSLVTTPNTGELFF. In nucleotides, the CDR3 is TGTGCCAGCAGTTTGGTCACAACCCCTAACACCGGGGAGCTGTTTTTT.

This clone has just a few counts. This sequence joins TRBV7-9 and TRBJ2-7, with 12 bases matching TRBD1. Germline-derived CDR1 and CDR2 are SEHNR and FQNEAQ (reference sequence). J was trimmed by 2 bases and V by 5 bases; bases with no gene match: 4. The CDR3 is 15 residues long. The CDR3 DNA reads as TGTGCCAGCAGCCCGGGACAGGGGGCTACCTACGAGCAGTACTTC. Translating gives CASSPGQGATYEQYF.

CDR3 protein: CASSYGSGYGYTF. The CDR3 DNA sequence: TGTGCCAGCAGCTACGGTTCGGGTTATGGCTACACCTTC. J is TRBJ1-2 and V is TRBV14; D is ambiguous. Germline loops: CDR1 SGHDN, CDR2 FVKESK. V shed 5 bases and J shed 5 bases, with 12 bases lying between them. The CDR3 sequence is 13 residues long.

The chain links TRBV4-3 to TRBJ2-1; TRBD1 matches 8 bases. CDR1 LGHNA and CDR2 YSLEER come from the germline V gene. V was pared by 0 bases and J by 5 bases, with 3 bases of the junction left unmatched. The CDR3 spans 15 residues. DNA of the CDR3: TGCGCCAGCAGCCAAGAGAACAGGGGGGACAATGAGCAGTTCTTC. It yields the protein CASSQENRGDNEQFF.

The V gene is TRBV14, the J gene TRBJ1-2; a weak D match, TRBD1 (6 bases). The germline CDR1 and CDR2 sequences are SGHDN and FVKESK. V gave up 0 bases and J gave up 5 bases, with 10 bases separating them. The CDR3 consists of 14 residues. The chain's CDR3 is CASSQDRTVYGYTF. The CDR3, as DNA: TGTGCCAGCAGCCAAGATCGGACAGTTTATGGCTACACCTTC. Combining the CDR3 with reference TRBV14 and TRBJ1-2 gives the whole variable domain EAGVTQFPSHSVIEKGQTVTLRCDPISGHDNLYWYRRVMGKEIKFLLHFVKESKQDESGMPNNRFLAERTGGTYSTLKVQPAELEDSGVYFCASSQDRTVYGYTFGSGTRLTVV.

The chain uses TRBV6-6 and TRBJ2-5; 8 bases fit TRBD2. This CDR3 has 13 residues. The V segment lost 6 bases and the J segment 5 bases; nucleotides outside the gene matches: 5. CDR1 and CDR2 (germline): MNHNY, SVGAGI (reference sequence). The CDR3 nucleotides read TGTGCCAGCAGGACCGGGGGGGCTGAGACCCAGTACTTC. It encodes CASRTGGAETQYF.

This sequence joins TRBV7-9 and TRBJ1-3, with 8 nucleotides matching TRBD1. Germline CDR1 and CDR2: SEHNR and FQNEAQ (reference sequence). The trim removed 5 bases at V and 0 bases at J, leaving 6 bases unmatched. This CDR3 contains 16 residues. CDR3 DNA: TGTGCCAGCAGCCCACCGGGACAGGCCTCTGGAAACACCATATATTTT. Its protein product is CASSPPGQASGNTIYF.

V and J are TRBV15 and TRBJ2-5; possibly TRBD2 for D (7 bases). Germline values: CDR1 LNHNV, CDR2 YYDKDF (reference sequence). The V end was cut by 3 bases, the J end by 3 bases, with 11 bases between. The CDR3 runs to 14 residues. The CDR3 DNA reads TGTGCCACCAGCAGGGGGGGGACAAAAGAGACCCAGTACTTC. The encoded protein is CATSRGGTKETQYF.

The genes are TRBV11-2 and TRBJ2-5; maybe TRBD2 (7 bases). The DNA end favors TRBJ2-7, so the J call may be wrong. The germline gives CDR1 SGHAT, CDR2 FQNNGV. This CDR3 is built from 14 residues. Here the CDR3 DNA reads TGTGCCAGCAGCTTAGACCGGGGGGCCGGCGAGCAGTACTTC. Translating it yields CASSLDRGAGEQYF.

The chain employs TRBV5-1 and TRBJ1-2; a weak D match, TRBD1 (6 bases). The germline gives CDR1 SGHRS, CDR2 YFSETQ. The CDR3 totals 14 residues. Trimming left V 0 bases short and J 4 bases short, with 10 bases between. CDR3 amino acids: CASSLAQGSYGYTF. The CDR3 DNA reads as TGCGCCAGCAGCTTGGCCCAGGGGAGCTATGGCTACACCTTC.

This rearrangement joins TRBV4-3 to TRBJ2-6; TRBD2 matches 12 bases. There are 19 residues in the CDR3. V shed 1 base and J 4 bases; nucleotides not matched to a gene: 8. In germline, CDR1 is LGHNA, CDR2 YSLEER. Here the CDR3 DNA reads TGCGCCAGCAGCCAAGCGCTAGCGGGGGGGCCTACCGGGGCCAACGTCCTGACTTTC. Translated, it gives CASSQALAGGPTGANVLTF.

The V and J genes are TRBV19 and TRBJ2-6; maybe TRBD2 (5 bases). CDR1 LNHDA and CDR2 SQIVND come from the germline V gene (reference sequence). The CDR3 consists of 17 residues. V lost 2 bases to trimming and J lost 2 bases, with 13 bases between them. In DNA, the CDR3 is TGTGCCAGTAGTATATCCGGGGTATCGGCTGGGGCCAACGTCCTGACTTTC. It yields the protein CASSISGVSAGANVLTF.

The J gene is TRBJ1-2, the V gene TRBV5-4, with D maybe TRBD1 (5 bases). Germline CDR1 reads SGHNT; CDR2 reads YYREEE (reference sequence). The CDR3 totals 16 residues. V shed 4 bases and J shed 4 bases, with 20 bases lying between them. This CDR3 reads CASSRARGGDGYGYTF. The CDR3 DNA is TGTGCCAGCAGCAGGGCGCGGGGGGGGGACGGCTATGGCTACACCTTC.

A single count supports this clone. The CDR3 nucleotides read TGTGCCAGCAGCTTAGCCGTATTTTCACCCCTCCACTTT. It encodes CASSLAVFSPLHF. The rearrangement links TRBV7-6 to TRBJ1-6; D is ambiguous. Germline CDR1 is SGHVS and CDR2 is FNYEAQ. The V and J ends lost 0 bases and 9 bases respectively, with 6 bases between them. CDR3 length equals 13 residues.

The chain couples TRBV4-2 to TRBJ1-6; no reliable D call. Trimming removed 0 bases from V and 8 bases from J, with 17 bases in between. CDR1 is LGHNA, CDR2 YNFKEQ, per germline. CDR3 length equals 17 residues. The CDR3 DNA reads TGTGCCAGCAGCCAAGAGCTTTCAGGTCCGACGGATTCACCCCTCCACTTT. Residues: CASSQELSGPTDSPLHF.

The chain employs TRBV18 and TRBJ1-2; the D gene is possibly TRBD1 (5 bases). V was trimmed by 0 bases and J by 7 bases, leaving 15 bases between them. CDR3 length: 15 amino acids. Germline CDR1 reads KGHSH; CDR2 reads LQKENI. CDR3 nucleotide sequence: TGTGCCAGCTCACCACCGTCGACAGCTCAGACTGGCTACACCTTC. This translates into CASSPPSTAQTGYTF.

CDR3 bases: TGTGCCAGTAGTAGAGCAGGGGACAGGGCTAACTATGGCTACACCTTC. It yields the protein CASSRAGDRANYGYTF. The chain employs TRBV19 and TRBJ1-2; 9 positions agree with TRBD1. V shed 4 bases, J shed 0 bases, and the junction held 6 bases outside the gene matches. The CDR3 has 16 residues. Per germline, CDR1 LNHDA and CDR2 SQIVND (reference sequence).

The chain combines TRBV6-1 with TRBJ1-3, with 7 bases fitting TRBD1. There are 12 residues in the CDR3. V lost 6 bases, J lost 9 bases, and 5 bases stayed unmatched. Germline loops: CDR1 MNHNS, CDR2 SASEGT. The CDR3 is CASRRDRLTIYF. The CDR3 coding sequence is TGTGCCAGCAGAAGGGACAGACTCACCATATATTTT.

The chain uses TRBV2 and TRBJ2-7; 7 bases agree with TRBD1. The J segment lost 6 bases and the V segment lost 7 bases, leaving 9 bases of the junction unmatched. Germline CDR1 and CDR2: SNHLY and FYNNEI. CDR3 length: 13 amino acids. The CDR3 is CASIASEGAEQYF. CDR3 in DNA: TGTGCCAGCATTGCCAGCGAGGGGGCCGAGCAGTACTTC. Complete variable domain (other parts from reference TRBV2 and TRBJ2-7): EPEVTQTPSHQVTQMGQEVILRCVPISNHLYFYWYRQILGQKVEFLVSFYNNEISEKSEIFDDQFSVERPDGSNFTLKIRSTKLEDSAMYFCASIASEGAEQYFGPGTRLTVT.

The V and J genes are TRBV5-6 and TRBJ1-4; the D is unclear. Between the trimmed V and J ends, which lost 1 base and 0 bases, there was a span of 10 bases. In germline, CDR1 is SGHDT, CDR2 YYEEEE. The CDR3 length is 16 residues. CDR3 in DNA: TGTGCCAGCAGCTTGTTTCCACAAGCAACTAATGAAAAACTGTTTTTT. Amino acid sequence: CASSLFPQATNEKLFF.

V and J are TRBV2 and TRBJ1-1; D is possibly TRBD1 (6 bases). V gave up 6 bases and J gave up 5 bases, with 13 bases separating them. There are 13 residues in the CDR3. The germline gives CDR1 SNHLY, CDR2 FYNNEI. The CDR3 is CASSGGRGTEAFF. In DNA form, the CDR3 reads TGTGCCAGCAGCGGCGGGAGGGGGACTGAAGCTTTCTTT.

The chain carries TRBV18 and TRBJ1-2; 7 bases line up with TRBD1. V shed 5 bases, J shed 0 bases, and the junction held 3 bases outside the gene matches. The germline gives CDR1 KGHSH, CDR2 LQKENI. This CDR3 has 14 residues. The DNA for the CDR3 is TGTGCCAGCTCAAAGGGGGCCTCTAACTATGGCTACACCTTC. This gives the protein CASSKGASNYGYTF.

This chain connects TRBV19 to TRBJ2-3, with D possibly TRBD2 on 6 matching bases. The germline V gene has CDR1 LNHDA and CDR2 SQIVND (reference sequence). This CDR3 spans 14 amino acids. V lost 5 bases to trimming and J lost 3 bases, with 12 bases between them. In DNA form, the CDR3 reads TGTGCCAGTAGTCCATGGACTAAGACAGATACGCAGTATTTT. Residues: CASSPWTKTDTQYF.

The V gene is TRBV27, the J gene TRBJ2-7, with D tentatively TRBD1 (6 bases). The CDR3 sequence is 13 residues long. V was cut by 6 bases and J by 0 bases, with 9 bases left in between. Per the germline V gene, CDR1 is MNHEY and CDR2 is SMNVEV (reference sequence). CDR3 protein: CASSLQGSYEQYF. CDR3 coding DNA: TGTGCCAGCAGCCTACAGGGCTCCTACGAGCAGTACTTC.